The T cell receptor beta chain described here comes from a study of T cells in Graves' hyperthyroidism and ophthalmopathy. Turning to the study itself: Any treatment followed the collection of peripheral blood at initial diagnosis. Study-level points and caveats: The model's output predicted ophthalmopathy at a median of roughly 6.9 months prior to onset. Through a model of 13 V-J features, ophthalmopathy was separated from stable hyperthyroidism.

There are 12 residues in the CDR3. V lost 6 bases, J lost 8 bases, and 11 bases lay in between. Germline V gene data show CDR1 as SGHVS and CDR2 as FQNEAQ. Template material for amplifying TCR beta CDR3 regions consisted of RNA transcripts. HTBI primers were the set used in a first-round RT-PCR of the TCR CDR3. One entry per CDR3 protein, called by TCRdb with MiXCR from the multiplex PCR reads. The sample contains under 400,000 distinct CDR3 sequences, about a sixth of which appear only once. The authors took PBMCs from 9.5 to 10 ml fresh peripheral blood. This clonotype was observed at least ten times. Its antigen remains unknown.

V and J are TRBV7-8 and TRBJ1-5, with unresolved D. The clonotype comes from a woman between 40 and 55 years old with Graves' ophthalmopathy. Sequenced input: blood. The CDR3 nucleotides are TGTGCCAGCAGGTTCCATTGTAAGCCCCAGCATTTT. Amino acid sequence: CASRFHCKPQHF.